The 11 T cell receptor beta chains below all came from one sample that was sequenced in a study of cytomegalovirus exposure and HLA in healthy donors. This PCR relied on a set of 60 Vbeta primers and 13 Jbeta primers. Produced via immunoSEQ multiplex PCR; TCRdb's table is partial and in-frame only. The table has more than 95,000 clones, 75% to 80% seen once. The sample comprised PBMCs. The receptor source for this set is a man aged 55 to 70 in good health and CMV-seropositive.

The CDR3 coding sequence is TGTGCCAGCAGCTTAGGGACAGGGGACTCCTATAATTCACCCCTCCACTTT. Its translation is CASSLGTGDSYNSPLHF. The chain carries TRBV7-8 and TRBJ1-6; 9 bases map to TRBD1. The CDR3 runs to 17 residues. The germline V gene encodes CDR1 SGHVS and CDR2 FQNEAQ. V shed 1 base and J 0 bases; nucleotides not matched to a gene: 1.

This clone was detected once. The chain recombines TRBV7-8 with TRBJ2-7; TRBD1 might be the D (6 bases). V lost 2 bases, J lost 6 bases, and 29 bases lay in between. Germline V CDR1 and CDR2: SGHVS, FQNEAQ. This CDR3 is 19 amino acids long. The CDR3 DNA reads TGTGCCAGCAGCTTAAGCCCCCGGACAAACCTAGGGGGAAGCCGCGAGCAGTACTTC. Translation: CASSLSPRTNLGGSREQYF. The full variable domain, with the rest looked up from reference TRBV7-8 and TRBJ2-7, is GAGVSQSPRYKVAKRGQDVALRCDPISGHVSLFWYQQALGQGPEFLTYFQNEAQLDKSGLPSDRFFAERPEGSVSTLKIQRTQQEDSAVYLCASSLSPRTNLGGSREQYFGPGTRLTVT.

V usage is TRBV4-2 and J usage is TRBJ2-2; 7 bases line up with TRBD2. The germline V gene has CDR1 LGHNA and CDR2 YNFKEQ. V gave up 4 bases and J gave up 6 bases; unmatched junction bases: 8. The CDR3 is 15 amino acids. The CDR3, as DNA: TGTGCCAGCAGCCTCAGTGAGGGGAGGGCCGGGGAGCTGTTTTTT. This codes for CASSLSEGRAGELFF.

This clone has only one observation. This chain joins TRBV27 and TRBJ1-1; 11 bases agree with TRBD1. CDR1 MNHEY and CDR2 SMNVEV come from the germline V gene (reference sequence). Losses at the gene ends were 5 bases for V and 4 bases for J; bases not matched to a gene: 6. The CDR3 contains 15 residues. The CDR3 sequence is CASSPRTGGVTEAFF. The CDR3 DNA sequence: TGTGCCAGCAGTCCCCGGACAGGGGGCGTCACTGAAGCTTTCTTT.

The chain recombines TRBV9 with TRBJ2-5; D gene uncertain. V dropped 3 bases and J dropped 2 bases, with 11 bases sitting between them. The germline V gene has CDR1 SGDLS and CDR2 YYNGEE. The CDR3 totals 14 residues. The CDR3 loop is CASSGVNGQETQYF. The CDR3 region has the DNA TGTGCCAGCAGCGGAGTGAACGGGCAAGAGACCCAGTACTTC.

This chain joins TRBV19 and TRBJ1-3; D possibly corresponds to TRBD1 (5 bases). This CDR3 has 13 amino acids. CDR1 is LNHDA and CDR2 is SQIVND in the germline V gene (reference sequence). Trimming took off 9 bases at V and 1 base at J, with 10 bases between the two ends. The CDR3 nucleotides are TGTGCCAGCGGGGCGGGATCTGGAAACACCATATATTTT. It specifies CASGAGSGNTIYF.

J is TRBJ2-5 and V is TRBV19; D possibly corresponds to TRBD1 (6 bases). The DNA end favors TRBJ2-7, so the J call may be wrong. Germline lookup yields CDR1 LNHDA and CDR2 SQIVND (reference sequence). CDR3 length equals 13 residues. CDR3 region: CASNPGTPYEQYF. CDR3 in DNA: TGTGCCAGTAACCCCGGGACACCATACGAGCAGTACTTC.

This chain uses TRBV2 with TRBJ1-2; D unclear. Trimming cost V 2 bases and J 7 bases, with 17 bases left between them. Germline loops: CDR1 SNHLY, CDR2 FYNNEI. The CDR3 has 15 residues. CDR3 sequence: CASSEILTDFGGYTF. CDR3 DNA: TGTGCCAGCAGTGAAATTTTGACGGACTTTGGTGGCTACACCTTC. The full variable domain, rest sourced from reference TRBV2 and TRBJ1-2, is EPEVTQTPSHQVTQMGQEVILRCVPISNHLYFYWYRQILGQKVEFLVSFYNNEISEKSEIFDDQFSVERPDGSNFTLKIRSTKLEDSAMYFCASSEILTDFGGYTFGSGTRLTVV.

The DNA for the CDR3 is TGTGCCAGCAGCAGACTAGCGGGGGGGCGCGAAGAGCAGTTCTTC. It is translated as CASSRLAGGREEQFF. The chain links TRBV9 to TRBJ2-1; 14 bases agree with TRBD2. This CDR3 region has 15 residues. The V gene's germline CDR1 is SGDLS and CDR2 YYNGEE. J lost 10 bases, V lost 4 bases, and 7 bases had no gene match. The full variable domain, rest sourced from reference TRBV9 and TRBJ2-1, is DSGVTQTPKHLITATGQRVTLRCSPRSGDLSVYWYQQSLDQGLQFLIQYYNGEERAKGNILERFSAQQFPDLHSELNLSSLELGDSALYFCASSRLAGGREEQFFGPGTRLTVL.

The chain combines TRBV4-3 with TRBJ2-5; D uncertain. Trimming stripped 0 bases from V and 4 bases from J, with 9 bases between. Germline CDR1 LGHNA, CDR2 YSLEER. The CDR3 contains 14 residues. The CDR3 DNA is TGCGCCAGCAGCCAAGATGCCGGCGGAGAGACCCAGTACTTC. Its translation is CASSQDAGGETQYF.

The V gene is TRBV19, the J gene TRBJ2-7; D is perhaps TRBD1 (6 bases). Germline CDR1 LNHDA, CDR2 SQIVND (reference sequence). The CDR3 length is 13 residues. Trimming removed 6 bases from V and 2 bases from J, with 11 bases in between. CDR3 sequence (DNA): TGTGCCAGTAGCCGGGACAAGACCTACGAGCAGTACTTC. Translation: CASSRDKTYEQYF. The variable domain in full, with the rest retrieved from reference TRBV19 and TRBJ2-7, is DGGITQSPKYLFRKEGQNVTLSCEQNLNHDAMYWYRQDPGQGLRLIYYSQIVNDFQKGDIAEGYSVSREKKESFPLTVTSAQKNPTAFYLCASSRDKTYEQYFGPGTRLTVT.